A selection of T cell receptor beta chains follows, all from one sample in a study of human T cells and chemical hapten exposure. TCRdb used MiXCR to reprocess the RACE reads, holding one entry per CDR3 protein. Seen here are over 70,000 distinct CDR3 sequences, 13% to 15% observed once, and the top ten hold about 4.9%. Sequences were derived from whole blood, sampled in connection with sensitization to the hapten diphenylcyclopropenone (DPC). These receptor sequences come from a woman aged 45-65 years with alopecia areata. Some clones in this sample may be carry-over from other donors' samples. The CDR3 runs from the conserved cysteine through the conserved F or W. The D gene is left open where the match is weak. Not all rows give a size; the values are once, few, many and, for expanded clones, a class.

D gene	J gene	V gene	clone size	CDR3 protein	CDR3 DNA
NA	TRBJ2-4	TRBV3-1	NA	CASSQDPLAKNIQYF	TGTGCCAGCAGCCAAGATCCATTAGCCAAAAACATTCAGTACTTC
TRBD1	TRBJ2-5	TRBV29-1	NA	CSVGTVGETQYF	TGCAGCGTCGGGACAGTCGGAGAGACCCAGTACTTC
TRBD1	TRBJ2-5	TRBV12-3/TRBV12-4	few	CASSLGQAEKTQYF	TGTGCCAGCAGTTTGGGACAGGCCGAAAAGACCCAGTACTTC
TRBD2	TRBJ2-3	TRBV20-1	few	CSASQISGTITDTQYF	TGCAGTGCTAGTCAAATTAGCGGGACAATCACAGATACGCAGTATTTT
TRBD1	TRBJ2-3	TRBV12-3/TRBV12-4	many	CASSPDRGTDTQYF	TGTGCCAGCAGCCCCGACAGGGGCACCGATACGCAGTATTTT
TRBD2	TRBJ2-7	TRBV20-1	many	CSASASGGNYEQYF	TGCAGTGCTAGCGCTAGCGGGGGAAACTACGAGCAGTACTTC
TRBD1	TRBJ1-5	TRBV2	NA	CASSPLGQHNQPQHF	TGTGCCAGCAGTCCTTTGGGACAGCATAATCAGCCCCAGCATTTT
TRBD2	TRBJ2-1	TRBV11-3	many	CASSLVGLAGVGEQFF	TGTGCCAGCAGCTTAGTTGGACTAGCGGGAGTTGGTGAGCAGTTCTTC
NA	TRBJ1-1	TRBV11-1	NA	CASTGDLVYTEAFF	TGTGCCAGCACCGGGGACCTTGTCTACACTGAAGCTTTCTTT
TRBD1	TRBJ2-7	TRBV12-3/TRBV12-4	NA	CASSLGQSLGEQYF	TGTGCCAGCAGTCTGGGACAGAGCCTAGGCGAGCAGTACTTC
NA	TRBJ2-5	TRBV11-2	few	CASSLSGSPGETQYF	TGTGCCAGCAGCTTATCTGGGAGTCCGGGGGAGACCCAGTACTTC
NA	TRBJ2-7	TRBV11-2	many	CASSQGRPGPSYEQYF	TGTGCCAGCAGCCAGGGACGCCCGGGTCCTTCCTACGAGCAGTACTTC
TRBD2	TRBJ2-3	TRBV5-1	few	CASSLEASGSTDTQYF	TGCGCCAGCAGCTTGGAGGCTAGCGGGAGTACAGATACGCAGTATTTT
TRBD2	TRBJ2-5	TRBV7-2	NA	CASSFLTSESQYF	TGTGCCAGCAGCTTTTTGACTAGCGAATCCCAGTACTTC
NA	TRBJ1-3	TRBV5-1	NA	CASSWGRTETSGNTIYF	TGCGCCAGCAGCTGGGGACGGACAGAAACCTCTGGAAACACCATATATTTT
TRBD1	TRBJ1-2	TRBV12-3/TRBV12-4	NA	CASSLRDSYYGYTF	TGTGCCAGCAGTTTAAGGGACAGCTACTATGGCTACACCTTC
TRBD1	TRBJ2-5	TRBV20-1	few	CSAKPGQGLSWETQYF	TGCAGTGCAAAGCCGGGACAGGGTTTATCTTGGGAGACCCAGTACTTC
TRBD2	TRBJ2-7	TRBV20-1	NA	CSARASGSYEQYF	TGCAGTGCTAGAGCTAGCGGTTCCTACGAGCAGTACTTC
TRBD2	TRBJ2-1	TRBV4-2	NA	CASSQAPYGTSGSEQFF	TGTGCCAGCAGCCAGGCACCGTACGGGACTAGCGGGTCTGAGCAGTTCTTC
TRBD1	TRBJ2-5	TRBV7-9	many	CASSPPNRQGQETQYF	TGTGCCAGCAGCCCACCTAATAGACAGGGACAAGAGACCCAGTACTTC
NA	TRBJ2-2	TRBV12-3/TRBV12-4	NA	CASKEAGELFF	TGTGCCAGCAAAGAGGCCGGGGAGCTGTTTTTT
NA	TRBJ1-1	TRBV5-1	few	CASSYQGGTEAFF	TGCGCCAGCAGTTATCAGGGTGGCACTGAAGCTTTCTTT
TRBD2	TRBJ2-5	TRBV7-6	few	CASSPTPAGTQETQYF	TGTGCCAGCAGCCCCACTCCAGCGGGGACCCAAGAGACCCAGTACTTC
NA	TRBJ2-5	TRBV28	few	CASSEPPGAQYF	TGTGCCAGCAGCGAACCCCCGGGGGCCCAGTACTTC
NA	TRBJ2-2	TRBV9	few	CASSTSGELFF	TGTGCCAGCAGCACCTCCGGGGAGCTGTTTTTT
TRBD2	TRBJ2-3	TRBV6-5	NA	CASSYRGRANTQYF	TGTGCCAGCAGTTACCGTGGGAGGGCCAATACGCAGTATTTT
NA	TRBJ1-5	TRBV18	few	CASSETAGANQPQHF	TGTGCCAGCTCAGAAACGGCAGGGGCCAATCAGCCCCAGCATTTT
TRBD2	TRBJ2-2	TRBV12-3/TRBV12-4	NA	CASQPLAGVLGGELFF	TGTGCCAGCCAACCTCTAGCGGGAGTCTTGGGCGGGGAGCTGTTTTTT
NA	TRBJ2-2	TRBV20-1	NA	CSARGTKSTGELFF	TGCAGTGCTAGGGGGACAAAATCTACCGGGGAGCTGTTTTTT
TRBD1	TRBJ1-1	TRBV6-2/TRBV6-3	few	CASSYWDRNTEAFF	TGTGCCAGCAGTTACTGGGACAGGAACACTGAAGCTTTCTTT
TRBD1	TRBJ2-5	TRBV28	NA	CASSTLTGPYF	TGTGCCAGCAGTACCCTGACAGGGCCGTACTTC
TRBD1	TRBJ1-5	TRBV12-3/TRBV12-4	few	CASSRDSWVQPQHF	TGTGCCAGCAGTCGGGACAGTTGGGTTCAGCCCCAGCATTTT
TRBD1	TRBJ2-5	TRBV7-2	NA	CASSPGTANLETQYF	TGTGCCAGCAGCCCCGGGACAGCGAATTTGGAGACCCAGTACTTC
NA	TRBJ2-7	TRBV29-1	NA	CSVEGVDEQYF	TGCAGCGTCGAGGGGGTTGACGAGCAGTACTTC
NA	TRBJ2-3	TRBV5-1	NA	CASSLGGLPTDTQYF	TGCGCCAGCAGCTTGGGAGGACTACCGACAGATACGCAGTATTTT
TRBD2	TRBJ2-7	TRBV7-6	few	CASSLIGGLAGYEQYF	TGTGCCAGCAGCTTGATCGGGGGACTAGCGGGCTACGAGCAGTACTTC
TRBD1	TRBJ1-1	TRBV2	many	CASSPTGGLNTEAFF	TGTGCCAGCAGCCCCACAGGGGGCCTTAACACTGAAGCTTTCTTT
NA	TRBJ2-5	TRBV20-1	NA	CSARAGTPGAF	TGCAGTGCTAGAGCAGGGACCCCTGGGGCCTTC
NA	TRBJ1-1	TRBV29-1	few	CSVVSRTVNTEAFF	TGCAGCGTTGTGTCCAGGACAGTGAACACTGAAGCTTTCTTT
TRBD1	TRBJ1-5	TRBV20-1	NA	CSARDPSGGGLIRNQPQHF	TGCAGTGCTAGAGATCCTTCAGGGGGCGGACTAATACGCAATCAGCCCCAGCATTTT
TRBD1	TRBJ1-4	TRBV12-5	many	CASGSGQSNEKLFF	TGTGCTAGTGGTTCGGGACAGTCTAATGAAAAACTGTTTTTT
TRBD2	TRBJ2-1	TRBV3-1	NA	CASSKTSGSYNEQFF	TGTGCCAGCAGCAAGACTAGCGGGTCCTACAATGAGCAGTTCTTC
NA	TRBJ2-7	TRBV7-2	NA	CASSLAGARGEQYF	TGTGCCAGCAGCTTAGCCGGGGCCAGAGGTGAGCAGTACTTC
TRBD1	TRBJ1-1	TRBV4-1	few	CASSQGAGGAPVNTEAFF	TGCGCCAGCAGCCAGGGAGCAGGGGGCGCCCCGGTGAACACTGAAGCTTTCTTT
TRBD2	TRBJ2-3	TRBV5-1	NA	CASSRVLAGGPDTQYF	TGCGCCAGCAGCCGGGTACTAGCGGGAGGGCCGGATACGCAGTATTTT
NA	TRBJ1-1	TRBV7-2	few	CASRDHPEAFF	TGTGCCAGCAGAGATCACCCTGAAGCTTTCTTT
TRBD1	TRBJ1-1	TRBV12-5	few	CASGGRGSVTEAFF	TGTGCTAGTGGTGGCAGGGGGTCGGTCACTGAAGCTTTCTTT
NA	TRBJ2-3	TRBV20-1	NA	CSARARGIYTQYF	TGCAGTGCTAGAGCGCGCGGGATTTATACGCAGTATTTT
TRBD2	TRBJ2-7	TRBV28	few	CASRSSGSHEQYF	TGTGCCAGCAGGTCTAGCGGGAGCCACGAGCAGTACTTC
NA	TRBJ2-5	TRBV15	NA	CATSRDRQINQETQYF	TGTGCCACCAGCAGAGATAGGCAGATAAACCAAGAGACCCAGTACTTC
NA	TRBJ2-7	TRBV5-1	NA	CASSLPSATYEQYF	TGCGCCAGCAGCTTGCCTAGCGCTACCTACGAGCAGTACTTC
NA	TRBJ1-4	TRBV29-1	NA	CSVAVQGIEKLFF	TGCAGCGTTGCTGTACAGGGAATTGAAAAACTGTTTTTT
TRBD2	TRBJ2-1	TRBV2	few	CASSDSRILAGGEQFF	TGTGCCAGCAGTGATTCCAGGATACTAGCGGGAGGTGAGCAGTTCTTC
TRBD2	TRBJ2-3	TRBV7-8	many	CASSLVLSGSSVGTDTQYF	TGTGCCAGCAGCTTAGTACTCAGCGGGAGTAGCGTGGGCACAGATACGCAGTATTTT